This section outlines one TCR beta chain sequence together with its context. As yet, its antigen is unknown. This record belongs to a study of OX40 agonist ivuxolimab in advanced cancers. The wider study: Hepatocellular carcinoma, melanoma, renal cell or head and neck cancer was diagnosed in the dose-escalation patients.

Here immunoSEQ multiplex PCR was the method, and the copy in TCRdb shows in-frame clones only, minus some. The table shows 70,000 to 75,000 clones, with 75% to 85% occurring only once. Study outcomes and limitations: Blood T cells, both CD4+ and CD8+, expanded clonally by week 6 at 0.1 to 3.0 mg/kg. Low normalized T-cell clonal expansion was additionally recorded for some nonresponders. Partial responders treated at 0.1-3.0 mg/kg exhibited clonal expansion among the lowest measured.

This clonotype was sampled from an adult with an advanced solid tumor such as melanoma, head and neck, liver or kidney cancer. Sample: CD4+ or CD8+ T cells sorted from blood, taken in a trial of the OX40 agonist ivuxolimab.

The CDR3: CASSQAGLEGTDTQYF. Written as DNA, the CDR3 is TGCGCCAGCAGCCAAGCGGGACTAGAGGGCACAGATACGCAGTATTTT. The rearrangement joins TRBV4-3 to TRBJ2-3, with 8 nucleotides matching TRBD2. Germline V gene sequence: CDR1 LGHNA, CDR2 YSLEER. The V and J ends lost 1 base and 1 base, in that order; junction bases with no gene match: 4. CDR3 size: 16 residues.